The present TCR beta chain was sequenced within a study of blood T cells in healthy people across ages. Alongside a J-beta primer mix, a sample-barcoded 5' primer served in a second PCR lasting roughly 7 to 12 cycles. TCRdb ran MiXCR on the 5' RACE reads and lists one entry per CDR3 protein. This sample yields about 1,800,000 distinct CDR3 sequences, of which 28% are seen a single time; 7% to 9% belongs to the top ten. Broader study findings: Observed TCR beta diversity per million T cells went down as age went up. This fall followed a roughly linear course with age.

At least ten counts were recorded for this clonotype. The antigen remains undetermined. CDR1 is DFQATT and CDR2 is SNEGSKA in the germline V gene (reference sequence). This CDR3 is built from 15 residues. The ends were cut back, 5 bases at V and 0 bases at J, with 17 bases in the middle. There were at least 5 micrograms of total RNA extracted from every sample. This chain uses TRBV20-1 with TRBJ2-7, with D perhaps TRBD1 (6 bases). The source of this sequence is a woman in her 30s in good health. Material: blood. CDR3 in DNA: TGCAGTGCTCCAGGGGTGGCAGCCTACTCCTACGAGCAGTACTTC. Amino acids: CSAPGVAAYSYEQYF.